Presented here are 19 T cell receptor beta chains from one specimen sequenced in a study of graft-versus-host responses after intestinal transplantation. Sequencing used immunoSEQ multiplex PCR; TCRdb keeps in-frame clones, though not all of them. The sample holds tens of thousands of clones; approximately 84% are singletons and the top ten take approximately 0.46%. These receptors' antigens are unknown. The source material was unstimulated CD4+ T cells sorted from spleen or lymph node cells, sampled before transplant. The receptors come from a human donor who was the organ donor for an intestinal transplant.

This sequence joins TRBV18 and TRBJ2-7; unclear D gene. V gave up 4 bases and J gave up 2 bases, with 6 bases separating them. Germline lookup yields CDR1 KGHSH and CDR2 LQKENI. The CDR3 is made up of 12 amino acids. In DNA, the CDR3 is TGTGCCAGCTCACGGCCTCCCTACGAGCAGTACTTC. Its protein product is CASSRPPYEQYF.

The rearrangement uses TRBV6-1 and TRBJ2-1, with TRBD2 matching 12 bases. CDR3 size: 16 residues. V lost 3 bases, J lost 4 bases, and 4 bases stayed unmatched. Germline CDR1 MNHNS, CDR2 SASEGT. CDR3 protein: CASSEPTSGRYNEQFF. The CDR3 DNA sequence: TGTGCCAGCAGTGAGCCCACTAGCGGGAGGTACAATGAGCAGTTCTTC.

The chain is built from TRBV21-1 and TRBJ2-7. TRBV21-1 is reported as a pseudogene. The CDR3 sequence is 17 residues long. DNA of the CDR3: TGTGCCAGCAGCAAAGTGGGCAGGGGGCGGGAGGCCTACGAGCAGTACTTC. Translated: CASSKVGRGREAYEQYF.

J is TRBJ2-7 and V is TRBV4-1; 8 bases map to TRBD1. Germline V lookup: CDR1 MGHRA, CDR2 YSYEKL. CDR3 length: 14 amino acids. V shed 6 bases and J 2 bases; nucleotides not matched to a gene: 6. CDR3: CASSRPGGTYEQYF. CDR3 coding DNA: TGCGCCAGCAGTCGTCCAGGGGGCACCTACGAGCAGTACTTC.

The chain has TRBV5-4 and TRBJ2-1, with 10 bases lining up with TRBD2. V trimming: 0 bases; J trimming: 10 bases; junction bases outside the gene matches: 4. Germline V CDR1 and CDR2: SGHNT, YYREEE (reference sequence). CDR3 size: 14 residues. The CDR3 sequence is CASSLELAGPEQFF. CDR3 sequence (DNA): TGTGCCAGCAGCTTGGAACTAGCGGGACCCGAGCAGTTCTTC.

This clone was seen only a few times. The CDR3 bases are TGTGCCAGCAGTCCCGGGACAGGCTACAATGAGCAGTTCTTC. Translation gives CASSPGTGYNEQFF. This chain connects TRBV27 to TRBJ2-1, with 8 nucleotides matching TRBD1. The CDR3 loop spans 14 amino acids. Germline loops: CDR1 MNHEY, CDR2 SMNVEV (reference sequence). V shed 5 bases and J 3 bases; nucleotides not matched to a gene: 3.

In DNA form, the CDR3 reads TGTGCCAGCAGCCCCTCGGGACTTAGGACCTACGAGCAGTACTTC. Its translation is CASSPSGLRTYEQYF. V usage is TRBV5-4 and J usage is TRBJ2-7; perhaps TRBD2 as D (6 bases). The V gene's germline CDR1 is SGHNT and CDR2 YYREEE (reference sequence). The CDR3 consists of 15 residues. Trimming removed 4 bases from V and 2 bases from J, with 16 bases in between.

The V call is TRBV6-5, the J call TRBJ2-7; 10 nucleotides line up with TRBD2. The germline gives CDR1 MNHEY, CDR2 SVGAGI. The trim removed 6 bases at V and 2 bases at J, leaving 4 bases unmatched. The CDR3 is 14 amino acids. The CDR3 loop reads CASSPGTSAYEQYF. The CDR3 bases are TGTGCCAGCAGCCCCGGGACTAGCGCCTACGAGCAGTACTTC.

This sequence joins TRBV27 and TRBJ2-7; perhaps D is TRBD1 or TRBD2 (5 bases each). The CDR3 length is 16 residues. V lost 1 base and J lost 1, with 14 bases in between. CDR1 and CDR2 (germline): MNHEY, SMNVEV (reference sequence). This CDR3 reads CASSLFWGWGSYEQYF. The CDR3 DNA reads as TGTGCCAGCAGTTTATTCTGGGGATGGGGGTCCTACGAGCAGTACTTC.

In its sample, this clone was seen once. The chain's CDR3 is CASSRSGVLDGYTF. For the CDR3, the DNA is TGTGCCAGCAGTAGGTCAGGGGTGTTGGATGGCTACACCTTC. This chain uses TRBV6-4 with TRBJ1-2; a possible D gene is TRBD1 (6 bases). Germline loops: CDR1 MRHNA, CDR2 SNTAGT. V was cut by 5 bases and J by 6 bases, with 16 bases left in between. The CDR3 has 14 amino acids.

The gene calls are TRBV7-2 and TRBJ2-1; 13 bases match TRBD2. The CDR3 length is 17 residues. The ends lost 2 bases at V and 2 bases at J; junction bases unmatched: 3. Germline-derived CDR1 and CDR2 are SGHTA and FQGNSA. In nucleotides, the CDR3 is TGTGCCAGCAGCTTACTGGGGACTAGCGGGACCTACAATGAGCAGTTCTTC. Translating it yields CASSLLGTSGTYNEQFF.

V usage is TRBV29-1 and J usage is TRBJ1-1, with D perhaps TRBD1 (5 bases). The V end lost 4 bases, the J end lost 3 bases, and 15 bases lay between the germline ends. Germline CDR1 reads SQVTM; CDR2 reads ANQGSEA. This CDR3 is built from 14 residues. CDR3 region: CSVAPPQGDTEAFF. CDR3 coding DNA: TGCAGCGTTGCGCCACCCCAAGGGGACACTGAAGCTTTCTTT. Based on the CDR3 plus reference TRBV29-1 and TRBJ1-1, the full variable domain is SAVISQKPSRDICQRGTSLTIQCQVDSQVTMMFWYRQQPGQSLTLIATANQGSEATYESGFVIDKFPISRPNLTFSTLTVSNMSPEDSSIYLCSVAPPQGDTEAFFGQGTRLTVV.

The V and J genes are TRBV5-6 and TRBJ2-6, with no clear D. The ends were cut back, 2 bases at V and 0 bases at J, with 6 bases in the middle. The length of the CDR3 is 15 residues. The germline V gene has CDR1 SGHDT and CDR2 YYEEEE. This CDR3 reads CASSFTSSGANVLTF. CDR3 sequence (DNA): TGTGCCAGCAGCTTCACCAGCTCTGGGGCCAACGTCCTGACTTTC.

The chain uses TRBV10-1 and TRBJ1-5, with 8 bases that match TRBD1. Germline V gene lookup returns CDR1 WNHNN and CDR2 SYGVQD (reference sequence). The J segment lost 7 bases and the V segment lost 6 bases, leaving 14 bases of the junction unmatched. The CDR3 extends over 16 amino acids. In DNA, the CDR3 is TGCGCCAGCAGCCGCGACACAGGGGGACGGAAACAGCCCCAGCATTTT. Its protein is CASSRDTGGRKQPQHF.

The V gene is TRBV2, the J gene TRBJ2-2, with 7 bases fitting TRBD1. There are 18 residues in the CDR3. Trimming cost V 5 bases and J 0 bases; bases outside gene matches: 12. CDR1 is SNHLY and CDR2 is FYNNEI in the germline V gene. CDR3: CASSRNDRQGANTGELFF. For the CDR3, the DNA is TGTGCCAGCAGTCGGAACGACCGGCAGGGGGCGAACACCGGGGAGCTGTTTTTT.

This chain uses TRBV5-1 with TRBJ2-3; TRBD1 aligns across 8 bases. With 1 base clipped from V and 5 bases from J, the junction kept 6 bases outside the gene matches. Germline V gene data show CDR1 as SGHRS and CDR2 as YFSETQ. This CDR3 has 15 amino acids. Here the CDR3 DNA reads TGCGCCAGCAGCTTGCAGGGGGCCGTGGGAGATACGCAGTATTTT. The encoded protein is CASSLQGAVGDTQYF.

The chain couples TRBV7-2 to TRBJ2-1; TRBD1 or TRBD2 may be the D gene (5 bases each). Germline V gene sequence: CDR1 SGHTA, CDR2 FQGNSA. Trimming stripped 1 base from V and 3 bases from J, with 10 bases between. The length of the CDR3 is 15 residues. The CDR3 bases are TGTGCCAGCAGCTTAGGAGGGGCTTTCTACAATGAGCAGTTCTTC. It yields the protein CASSLGGAFYNEQFF.

This chain joins TRBV30 and TRBJ2-2, with D maybe TRBD1 (6 bases). Trimming removed 1 base at V and 5 bases at J, with 17 bases between. Germline V gene lookup returns CDR1 GTSNPN and CDR2 SVGIG (reference sequence). The CDR3 is 16 amino acids. Here the CDR3 reads CAWSGLPTGRTGELFF. CDR3 in DNA: TGTGCCTGGAGTGGACTCCCCACAGGGAGAACCGGGGAGCTGTTTTTT.

The chain has TRBV7-2 and TRBJ2-5, with D perhaps matching TRBD1 (6 bases). The CDR3 is 14 amino acids. CDR1 is SGHTA and CDR2 is FQGNSA in the germline V gene. V was cut by 6 bases and J by 3 bases, with 14 bases left in between. CDR3 in DNA: TGTGCCAGCAGTCGGGGCACAGGGAAAGAGACCCAGTACTTC. This translates into CASSRGTGKETQYF.